This is a list of T cell receptor beta chains from one sample in a study of CD8 T cells in ankylosing spondylitis. TCRdb passed the 5' RACE reads through MiXCR, listing each CDR3 protein once. This table has under 250,000 distinct CDR3 sequences, under 8.5% appearing once. Sequenced sample: blood, either unsorted or a sorted T cell fraction (not recorded which). The receptors originated from a female donor with ankylosing spondylitis or in good health (not recorded which). CDR3s include the opening cysteine and the closing phenylalanine or tryptophan. Size is stated for part of the rows, as once, few or many counts, or as a class when the clone is expanded.

TRBV29-1	many	CSVKRRGSTDTQYF
TRBV6-1	many	CATSSGGSGETQYF
TRBV29-1	many	CSASVDTDTQYF
TRBV10-3	many	CAISEGGGSDSPLHF
TRBV7-9	few	CASSLVRGTGETQYF
TRBV7-9	NA	CASSLATESGYTF
TRBV11-2	many	CASSAAVLAASSYEQYF
TRBV7-3	many	CASSPSSGNTEAFF
TRBV15	few	CATSGGRQTDQPQHF
TRBV7-2	many	CASSSTRIYEQYF
TRBV7-2	many	CASSLDVAAAQETQYF
TRBV11-2	many	CASSRRGAGARNEQFF
TRBV6-4	few	CASSDSGYEQFF
TRBV7-9	many	CASSLRPSLETQYF
TRBV6-5	few	CASSYSGDGNSPLHF
TRBV3-1	many	CASRLDNEQFF
TRBV4-2	many	CASSGFEGSYEQYF